The present T cell receptor (beta chain) was sequenced within a study of T cell responses to AZD1222 COVID-19 vaccine. The method was immunoSEQ multiplex PCR; TCRdb's version includes in-frame clones alone and lacks a portion of them. The table has 140,000 or so clones, 80% to 95% seen once; the top ten hold approximately 3.8%. Note on this clone: Its antigen is unknown.

Study-wide findings and caveats: Targets within unmutated variant regions were reportedly found for nearly half of spike-specific TCRs.

Germline trimming cut 6 bases from V and 7 bases from J; bases unmatched to any gene: 4. Germline values: CDR1 ENHRY, CDR2 SYGVKD. The CDR3 contains 13 residues. This receptor was taken from an adult who received the AZD1222 COVID-19 vaccine. Sequenced material: peripheral blood, taken 28 days after the second AZD1222 dose. The V and J genes are TRBV10-3 and TRBJ2-7; TRBD2 agrees at 12 bases. CDR3 loop: CAIRRLAGVEQYF. The CDR3 nucleotides are TGTGCCATCAGGCGACTAGCGGGGGTAGAGCAGTACTTC.